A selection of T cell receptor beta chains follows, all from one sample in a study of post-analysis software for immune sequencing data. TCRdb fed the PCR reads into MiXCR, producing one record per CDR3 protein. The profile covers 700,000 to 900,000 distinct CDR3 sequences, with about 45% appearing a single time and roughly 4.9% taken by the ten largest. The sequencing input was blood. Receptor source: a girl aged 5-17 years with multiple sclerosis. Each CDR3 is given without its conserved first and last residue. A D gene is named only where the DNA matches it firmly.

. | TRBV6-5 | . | ASSDRDSLPYEQY
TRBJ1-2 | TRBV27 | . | ASSLVGGGLSNYGYT
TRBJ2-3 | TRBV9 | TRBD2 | ASSVESSGGGDTQY
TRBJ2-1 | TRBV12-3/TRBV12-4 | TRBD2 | ASSLETSGRANEQF
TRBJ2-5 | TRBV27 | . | ASSSKQGTQY
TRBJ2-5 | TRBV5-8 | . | ARETPPRETQY
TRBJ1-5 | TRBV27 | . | ASSLDSANQPQH
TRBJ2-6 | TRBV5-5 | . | ASSLTGTGANVRT
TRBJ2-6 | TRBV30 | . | AWSVGGTGANVLT
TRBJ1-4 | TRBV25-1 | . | ASSEWGREVEKLF
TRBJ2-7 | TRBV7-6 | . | ASSSKTVGSDEQY
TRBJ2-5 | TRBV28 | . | ASSMRKTRKETQY
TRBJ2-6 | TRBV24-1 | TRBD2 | ATLIWGGSSGANVLT
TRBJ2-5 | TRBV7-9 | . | ASRPDGQGLNNEQY
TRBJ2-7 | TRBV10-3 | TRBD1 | AISGWDSRSYEQY
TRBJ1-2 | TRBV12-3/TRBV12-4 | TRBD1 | ASRTGFHGYT
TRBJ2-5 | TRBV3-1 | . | ASSQRTVQETQY
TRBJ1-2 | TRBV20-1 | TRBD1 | SVSRGPRDRVDYGYT
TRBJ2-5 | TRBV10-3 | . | AISESRPSGEETQY
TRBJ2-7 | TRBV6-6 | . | ASSYQSGAGEQY
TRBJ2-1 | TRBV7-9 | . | ASSLVLAVNYNEQF
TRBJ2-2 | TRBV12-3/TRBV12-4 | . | ASSLPALYTGELF
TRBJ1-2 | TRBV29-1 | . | SGEGEEDGYT
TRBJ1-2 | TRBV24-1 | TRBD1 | ATSDLGQDYGYT
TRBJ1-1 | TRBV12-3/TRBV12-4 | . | TSTLNRVGAF
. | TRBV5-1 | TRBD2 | ASSLERGAGYEQY
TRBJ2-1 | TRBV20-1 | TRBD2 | SAIFPGLGVHHEQF
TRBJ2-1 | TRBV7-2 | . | ASRAGSSYNEQF
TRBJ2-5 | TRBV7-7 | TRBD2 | TSSLQALAGGGETQY
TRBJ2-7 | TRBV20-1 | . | SARGGGFYEQY
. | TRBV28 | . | ASSFGPTYEQY
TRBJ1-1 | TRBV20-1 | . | SARVRNTNTEAF
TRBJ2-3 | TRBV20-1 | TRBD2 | SAGTSGSAYGTDTQY
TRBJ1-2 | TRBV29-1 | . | SVKDSEKYGYT
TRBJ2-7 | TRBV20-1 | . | SARGTLGSINEQY
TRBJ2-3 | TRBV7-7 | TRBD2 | ASSLTSGYTDTQY
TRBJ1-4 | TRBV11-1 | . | ASSNPGSEKLF
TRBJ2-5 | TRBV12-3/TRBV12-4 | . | ASRLQGTETQY
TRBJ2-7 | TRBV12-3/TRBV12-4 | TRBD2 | ASSLSGREWNEQY
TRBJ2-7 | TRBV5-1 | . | ASSFLSDSYEQY
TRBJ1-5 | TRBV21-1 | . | ASIGFYQPQH
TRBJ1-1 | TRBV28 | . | ASSMTANTEAF
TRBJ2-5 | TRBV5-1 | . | ASSWGRSSHQETQY
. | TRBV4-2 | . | ASGKESYPYEQY
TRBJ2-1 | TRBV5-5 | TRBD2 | ASSPGLAGENNEQF
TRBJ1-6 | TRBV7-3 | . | ASSLTRQGQGSPLH
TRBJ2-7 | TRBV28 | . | ASTAPGPTYEQY
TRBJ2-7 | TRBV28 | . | ASMLGSYEQY
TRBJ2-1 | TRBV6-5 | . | ASRGGSRMF
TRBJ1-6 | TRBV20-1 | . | SARDQGGPLH
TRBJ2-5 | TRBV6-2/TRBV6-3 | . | ASSYRYETQY
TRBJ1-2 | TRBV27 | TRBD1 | ASSLNPDRGAWGYT
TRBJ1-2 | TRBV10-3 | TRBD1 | AISAGQDGGYT
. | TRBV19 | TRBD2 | ASMPGLAGGIQETQY
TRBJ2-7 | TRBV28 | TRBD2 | ASSFRGRLYEQY
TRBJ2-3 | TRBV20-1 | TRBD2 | SASPLAGVTDTQY
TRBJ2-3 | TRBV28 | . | ASSFELKGAQY
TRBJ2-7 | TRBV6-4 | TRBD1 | ASRGTGRGKY
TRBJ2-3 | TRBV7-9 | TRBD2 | ASSSITSGRTDTQY